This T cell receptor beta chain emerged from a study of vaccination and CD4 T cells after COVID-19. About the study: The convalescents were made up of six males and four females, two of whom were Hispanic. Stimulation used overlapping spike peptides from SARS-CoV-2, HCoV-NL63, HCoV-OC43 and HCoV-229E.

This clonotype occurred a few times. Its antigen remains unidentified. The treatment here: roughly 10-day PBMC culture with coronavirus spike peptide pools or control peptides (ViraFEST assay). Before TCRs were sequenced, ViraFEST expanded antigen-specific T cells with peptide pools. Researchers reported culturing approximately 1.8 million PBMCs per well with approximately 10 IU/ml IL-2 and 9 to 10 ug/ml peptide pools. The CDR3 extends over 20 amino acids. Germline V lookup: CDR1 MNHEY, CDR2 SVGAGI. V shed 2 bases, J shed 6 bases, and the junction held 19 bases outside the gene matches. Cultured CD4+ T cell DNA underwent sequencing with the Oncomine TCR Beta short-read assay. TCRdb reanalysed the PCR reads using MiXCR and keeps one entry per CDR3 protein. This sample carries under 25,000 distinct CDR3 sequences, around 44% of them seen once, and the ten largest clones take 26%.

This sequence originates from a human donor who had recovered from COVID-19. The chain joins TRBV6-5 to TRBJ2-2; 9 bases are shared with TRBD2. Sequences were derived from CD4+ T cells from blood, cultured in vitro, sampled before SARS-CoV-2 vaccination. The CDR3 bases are TGTGCCAGCAGTTACCGGGGGGCGGGAGGGCCAGGTAGGGGCGCCGGGGAGCTGTTTTTT. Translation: CASSYRGAGGPGRGAGELFF.